This is a list of T cell receptor beta chains from one sample in a study of Ad26.COV2.S vaccination and SARS-CoV-2 variants. Measured with immunoSEQ multiplex PCR; TCRdb has only the in-frame clones, and not every one. The top ten clones hold less than 4% of a sample with around 450,000 clones, roughly 90% of them seen once. Source: peripheral blood, taken in a trial of Ad26.COV2.S vaccine versus placebo. The receptors come from a person aged 18 to 59 who received the Ad26.COV2.S COVID-19 vaccine or a placebo. Both conserved end residues are part of each CDR3. D genes are given only for firm matches. Size tells how often a clone was seen (once, few, many) or the class of an expanded clone, and some rows leave it out.

TRBJ2-5	TRBD2	few	TRBV11-2	TGTGCCAGCAGCTTAGAGCGGGGGGCCGAGACCCAGTACTTC	CASSLERGAETQYF
TRBJ2-7	TRBD1	once	TRBV7-8	TGTGCCAGCAGTTCCATCAACAGGGGCCCCTACGAGCAGTACTTC	CASSSINRGPYEQYF
TRBJ2-2	-	-	TRBV11-2	TGTGCCAGCAGCTTAGACTTGGGGGCCGGGGAGCTGTTTTTT	CASSLDLGAGELFF
TRBJ1-2	-	-	TRBV29-1	TGCAGCGTTGAAGATGGTCGGGGGAATGACTATGGCTACACCTTC	CSVEDGRGNDYGYTF
TRBJ2-5	-	-	TRBV11-2	TGTGCCAGCAGCTCGATAACCTCCGGGCAAGAGACCCAGTACTTC	CASSSITSGQETQYF
TRBJ1-2	-	once	TRBV4-3	TGCGCCAGCAGCCAAGATATGACCTCTCCTCATGGCTACACCTTC	CASSQDMTSPHGYTF
TRBJ1-2	-	-	TRBV30	TGTGCCTGGAGCAATAACTATGGCTACACCTTC	CAWSNNYGYTF
TRBJ1-5	-	-	TRBV4-1	TGCGCCAGCAGCCAAGGCAGTTTTTATAGCAATCAGCCCCAGCATTTT	CASSQGSFYSNQPQHF
TRBJ2-7	TRBD1	-	TRBV7-2	TGTGCCAGCACGGACAGGGGGCTGGGCGAGCAGTACTTC	CASTDRGLGEQYF
TRBJ2-7	TRBD2	-	TRBV5-6	TGTGCCAGCAGCTCGGGACTAGCATCCGAGCAGTACTTC	CASSSGLASEQYF
TRBJ1-5	-	once	TRBV6-5	TGTGCCAGCAGCAGGGTTAGCAATCAGCCCCAGCATTTT	CASSRVSNQPQHF
TRBJ2-5	-	-	TRBV6-5	TGTGCCATTAAAGGGGGGGCCCGACAAGAGACCCAGTACTTC	CAIKGGARQETQYF
TRBJ2-4	-	-	TRBV29-1	TGCAGCCCCGATAGGCGGACCGCCCCCCGGGCGGCCAAAAACATTCAGTACTTC	CSPDRRTAPRAAKNIQYF
TRBJ2-3	TRBD2	-	TRBV11-2	TGTGCCAGCAGCACAACTAGCGGGGCCAGGAATACGCAGTATTTT	CASSTTSGARNTQYF
TRBJ1-5	-	-	TRBV24-1	TGTGCCACCAGCGGTCAGCCCCAGCATTTT	CATSGQPQHF
TRBJ2-7	-	-	TRBV6-2/TRBV6-3	TGTGCCAGCAGTTACTCCGGCTCCACTACGTGGCAGTACTTC	CASSYSGSTTWQYF
TRBJ2-2	TRBD1	-	TRBV29-1	TGCAGCGTCGTGACAGGGGCTGCCGGGGAGCTGTTTTTT	CSVVTGAAGELFF
TRBJ2-1	-	-	TRBV29-1	TGCAGCGTCTATGAAGGGAGGCGGAGGTACAATGAGCAGTTCTTC	CSVYEGRRRYNEQFF
TRBJ1-1	-	-	TRBV19	TGTGCCAGTAGTAGGGGGAGGACTGAAGCTTTCTTT	CASSRGRTEAFF
TRBJ1-2	-	-	TRBV7-9	TGTGCCAGCAGCTTAGGATTCGGGGCAGCTAACTATGGCTACACCTTC	CASSLGFGAANYGYTF
TRBJ2-3	-	-	TRBV7-2	TGTGCCACTGCCTGGGCCTTTACAGATACGCAGTATTTT	CATAWAFTDTQYF
TRBJ2-4	TRBD1	few	TRBV7-2	TGTGCCAGCAGCTTTGAGGCAGGGGGTAGGGCCAAAAACATTCAGTACTTC	CASSFEAGGRAKNIQYF
TRBJ2-3	TRBD2	-	TRBV7-3	TGTGCCAGCAGCTTCGGACTAGCGGCAGATACGCAGTATTTT	CASSFGLAADTQYF
TRBJ2-3	-	-	TRBV7-8	TGTGCCAGCAGCTGGGGTGGAGGGGCGCATCCAGATACGCAGTATTTT	CASSWGGGAHPDTQYF
TRBJ1-1	-	-	TRBV5-1	TGCGCCAGCAGCTTGGAGGGGTCCAGCAGGGTGAACACTGAAGCTTTCTTT	CASSLEGSSRVNTEAFF
TRBJ1-1	-	-	TRBV3-1/TRBV3-2	TGTGCCAGCAGCTCGTGGGGCACTGAAGCTTTCTTT	CASSSWGTEAFF
TRBJ2-1	-	-	TRBV5-1	TGCGCCAGCAGCTTGGGGGGGCCGGACAATGAGCAGTTCTTC	CASSLGGPDNEQFF
TRBJ1-2	TRBD1	-	TRBV2	TGTGCCAGCAGTGCCGGGACAGGGAGCTATAAGGGCTACACCTTC	CASSAGTGSYKGYTF
TRBJ2-1	-	-	TRBV11-1	TGTGCCAGCAGCTTCCCCCAGGGATCCCCCTACAATGAGCAGTTCTTC	CASSFPQGSPYNEQFF
TRBJ2-7	-	-	TRBV29-1	TGCAGCGTTGAAAACAAGGGGGACTACGAGCAGTACTTC	CSVENKGDYEQYF
TRBJ2-7	-	-	TRBV3-1/TRBV3-2	TGTGCCAGCAGCCCACGGACCCTCTCCTACGAGCAGTACTTC	CASSPRTLSYEQYF
TRBJ2-3	-	few	TRBV18	TGTGCCAGCTCCCCGGACCATACGCAGTATTTT	CASSPDHTQYF
TRBJ1-1	TRBD1	-	TRBV5-6	TGTGCCAGCAGCCCGGGAACAGGGGGCACTGAAGCTTTCTTT	CASSPGTGGTEAFF
TRBJ2-2	TRBD1	-	TRBV10-3	TGTGCCGCGGGGACAGGGGTTGGTACCGGGGAGCTGTTTTTT	CAAGTGVGTGELFF
TRBJ1-3	-	-	TRBV24-1	TGTGCCACCAGTGATTCTCGTACAGTGACCTCTGGAAACACCATATATTTT	CATSDSRTVTSGNTIYF
TRBJ1-2	-	-	TRBV3-1/TRBV3-2	TGTGCCAGCAGCCAGGGGGACTATGGCTACACCTTC	CASSQGDYGYTF
TRBJ1-2	TRBD1	-	TRBV9	TGTGCCAGCAGCGTAGCTCCCGACAGGGGTGGAGGCTACACCTTC	CASSVAPDRGGGYTF
TRBJ2-7	-	-	TRBV2	TGTGCCAGCAGTGAAGGACCCCCCGATTTTGGCACCTACGTGGAGCAGTACTTC	CASSEGPPDFGTYVEQYF
TRBJ2-1	-	-	TRBV11-2	TGTGCCAGCAGCTTAGTAGGGGTCGATGAGCAGTTCTTC	CASSLVGVDEQFF
TRBJ2-7	-	-	TRBV5-6	TGTGCCAGCAGCTATGGGACCTGGGCGTACGAGCAGTACTTC	CASSYGTWAYEQYF
TRBJ1-1	-	-	TRBV12-3/TRBV12-4	TGTGCCAGCAAAGGACAGATTAACACTGAAGCTTTCTTT	CASKGQINTEAFF
TRBJ2-7	TRBD1	-	TRBV6-5	TGTGCCAGCAGTCCGGGACAGGGGATTTCCGAGCAGTACTTC	CASSPGQGISEQYF
TRBJ2-5	TRBD1	once	TRBV19	TGTGCCACCCGAGGACAGGGGGAGGTGGAGACCCAGTACTTC	CATRGQGEVETQYF
TRBJ2-7	TRBD1	-	TRBV4-1	TGCGCCAGCAGCCAAGGGGCCCGGACAGGGACCTACGAGCAGTACTTC	CASSQGARTGTYEQYF
TRBJ1-4	-	-	TRBV9	TGTGCCAGCAGCCGCGAGACCGTTCATAATGAAAAACTGTTTTTT	CASSRETVHNEKLFF
TRBJ1-4	-	-	TRBV4-3	TGCGCCAGCAGCCAAGATCCCAGGCGATGGAGTGAAAAACTGTTTTTT	CASSQDPRRWSEKLFF
TRBJ2-5	-	-	TRBV19	TGTGCCAGTAGTAGGGAGGGAGGGGGATACCAAGAGACCCAGTACTTC	CASSREGGGYQETQYF